This passage covers 8 T cell receptor beta chains from one sample sequenced in a study of graft-versus-host responses after intestinal transplantation. Measured with immunoSEQ multiplex PCR; TCRdb has only the in-frame clones, and not every one. This table holds 1,600 or so clones, roughly 84% found once. Intraepithelial and lamina propria lymphocytes were released after the graft tissue was processed. The sequenced sample was ileum tissue, obtained 12 days after intestinal transplant. These receptors came from a human patient who received an intestinal transplant, so some T cells may come from the graft donor.

V gene TRBV6-6 combines with J gene TRBJ2-7; 10 positions match TRBD2. The trim removed 8 bases at V and 0 bases at J, leaving 10 bases unmatched. Germline CDR1 is MNHNY and CDR2 is SVGAGI (reference sequence). The CDR3 loop spans 16 amino acids. Here the CDR3 DNA reads TGTGCCAGCTCCCCTGTGGGACTAGCGAACTCCTACGAGCAGTACTTC. Translating it yields CASSPVGLANSYEQYF.

The sample holds one count of this clone. This chain joins TRBV7-9 and TRBJ2-2; 8 nucleotides agree with TRBD2. The CDR3 extends over 15 amino acids. With 5 bases clipped from V and 3 bases from J, the junction kept 5 bases outside the gene matches. Germline-derived CDR1 and CDR2 are SEHNR and FQNEAQ (reference sequence). CDR3 coding DNA: TGTGCCAGCAGCCCCCCGGGGGGGGACACCGGGGAGCTGTTTTTT. This encodes CASSPPGGDTGELFF.

V and J are TRBV2 and TRBJ2-7, with a possible D match to TRBD2 (7 bases). The V and J ends lost 7 bases and 6 bases respectively, with 19 bases between them. CDR3 length: 14 amino acids. The germline V gene encodes CDR1 SNHLY and CDR2 FYNNEI. As DNA, the CDR3 is TGTGCCAGCATACTACGGGGGGCAAAGGGCGAGCAGTACTTC. It encodes CASILRGAKGEQYF.

V gene TRBV5-6 combines with J gene TRBJ2-5; D possibly corresponds to TRBD2 (6 bases). V lost 4 bases and J 1 base, leaving 14 bases between the germline ends. The CDR3 runs to 15 residues. Germline V CDR1 and CDR2: SGHDT, YYEEEE. CDR3: CASSLWGEVQETQYF. The CDR3 DNA follows: TGTGCCAGCAGCCTCTGGGGGGAGGTCCAAGAGACCCAGTACTTC.

The chain has TRBV27 and TRBJ2-1; 9 bases are a match to TRBD1. The germline CDR1 and CDR2 sequences are MNHEY and SMNVEV (reference sequence). Trimming at V came to 8 bases and at J to 3 bases, leaving 2 bases not matched to a gene. There are 13 residues in the CDR3. CDR3 amino acids: CASSGQGYNEQFF. The CDR3 region has the DNA TGTGCCAGCTCGGGACAGGGCTACAATGAGCAGTTCTTC.

This clone was recorded only once. This sequence joins TRBV19 and TRBJ2-3; D remains unclear. The CDR3 is made up of 13 amino acids. The germline CDR1 and CDR2 sequences are LNHDA and SQIVND (reference sequence). With 5 bases removed from V and 5 bases from J, the gap between germline ends came to 11 bases. CDR3 amino acids: CASSASSLDTQYF. As DNA, the CDR3 is TGTGCCAGTAGTGCCTCCTCACTAGATACGCAGTATTTT.

Only one count was recorded for this clone. The chain couples TRBV7-9 to TRBJ2-2; 7 bases line up with TRBD2. Trimming removed 11 bases from V and 2 bases from J; junction bases left unmatched: 8. The CDR3 runs to 14 residues. In germline, CDR1 is SEHNR, CDR2 FQNEAQ (reference sequence). CDR3: CAHEQRGNTGELFF. CDR3 DNA: TGTGCCCACGAGCAGCGGGGTAACACCGGGGAGCTGTTTTTT.

The chain links TRBV18 to TRBJ1-1; weak D call: TRBD1 (6 bases). The CDR3 runs to 16 residues. Germline-derived CDR1 and CDR2 are KGHSH and LQKENI. Trimming removed 1 base at V and 4 bases at J, with 16 bases between. The CDR3 is CASSPLQGGRSTEAFF. The DNA of the CDR3 is TGTGCCAGCTCACCACTACAGGGAGGGAGGAGCACTGAAGCTTTCTTT.